The 13 T cell receptor beta chains listed next were all sequenced from one sample in a study of cytomegalovirus exposure and HLA in healthy donors. It was with 60 Vbeta and 13 Jbeta primers that the PCR ran. The protocol was immunoSEQ multiplex PCR, while the TCRdb copy is restricted to in-frame clones and leaves out a portion. The sample has 160,000 or so clones; around 81% are singletons. Source material: PBMCs. These receptors originate from a woman aged 18-35 years in good health and CMV-seropositive.

The genes are TRBV5-7 and TRBJ1-5; D gene unclear. TRBV5-7 is filed as an ORF, its function uncertain. Trimming left V 4 bases short and J 7 bases short, with 18 bases between. The CDR3 has 15 residues. CDR3 sequence (DNA): TGTGCCAGCAGCCCCCGGCCGGGAATAGGACAGCCCCAGCATTTT. It is translated as CASSPRPGIGQPQHF.

This chain connects TRBV28 to TRBJ2-7; 7 nucleotides match TRBD1. The CDR3 spans 12 residues. Germline V lookup: CDR1 MDHEN, CDR2 SYDVKM. V lost 2 bases and J lost 7; bases outside the gene matches: 2. The CDR3 DNA reads TGTGCCAGCAGTTTAACGGACAGGGAGCAGTACTTC. The encoded protein is CASSLTDREQYF.

This rearrangement joins TRBV7-9 to TRBJ2-3; 10 bases line up with TRBD1. This CDR3 is 17 amino acids long. J gave up 5 bases and V 0 bases, and 8 bases lay outside the gene matches. The germline V gene has CDR1 SEHNR and CDR2 FQNEAQ (reference sequence). The CDR3 reads CASSLALTGGAGDTQYF. The CDR3 nucleotides read TGTGCCAGCAGCTTAGCGCTGACAGGGGGCGCGGGAGATACGCAGTATTTT.

The V call is TRBV18, the J call TRBJ2-7; possibly TRBD1 for D (6 bases). The CDR3 contains 13 residues. Between the trimmed V and J ends, which lost 6 bases and 4 bases, there was a span of 13 bases. CDR1 is KGHSH and CDR2 is LQKENI in the germline V gene. CDR3 residues: CASSQEGQYEQYF. CDR3 coding DNA: TGTGCCAGCTCTCAGGAAGGACAGTACGAGCAGTACTTC.

The chain joins TRBV5-4 to TRBJ2-5; D call uncertain. Germline CDR1 is SGHNT and CDR2 is YYREEE (reference sequence). The CDR3 runs to 13 residues. V was shortened by 0 bases and J by 2 bases, with 5 bases between the two germline ends. The CDR3: CASSLASQETQYF. CDR3 coding DNA: TGTGCCAGCAGCTTGGCGTCTCAAGAGACCCAGTACTTC. The full variable domain, its missing parts supplied by reference TRBV5-4 and TRBJ2-5, is ETGVTQSPTHLIKTRGQQVTLRCSSQSGHNTVSWYQQALGQGPQFIFQYYREEENGRGNFPPRFSGLQFPNYSSELNVNALELDDSALYLCASSLASQETQYFGPGTRLLVL.

The rearrangement uses TRBV6-5 and TRBJ1-4, with 7 nucleotides matching TRBD1. The CDR3 loop spans 15 amino acids. V was clipped by 1 base and J by 8 bases; unmatched bases: 7. CDR1 and CDR2 from the germline V gene are MNHEY and SVGAGI. CDR3 nucleotide sequence: TGTGCCAGCAGTTACTTGAGGGGGCCTCGAGAAAAACTGTTTTTT. Translating it yields CASSYLRGPREKLFF.

This clone was seen once. The chain links TRBV28 to TRBJ2-3; 10 bases align to TRBD1. Per the germline V gene, CDR1 is MDHEN and CDR2 is SYDVKM. This CDR3 spans 16 amino acids. The V gene end was trimmed by 7 bases and the J gene end by 2 bases; junction bases not matched to a gene: 9. This CDR3 reads CASNVPGTGVTDTQYF. The CDR3 region has the DNA TGTGCCAGCAACGTGCCAGGGACAGGGGTCACAGATACGCAGTATTTT.

The V call is TRBV25-1, the J call TRBJ2-2; 10 positions agree with TRBD1. The V gene end was trimmed by 6 bases and the J gene end by 4 bases; junction bases not matched to a gene: 8. The CDR3 has 16 residues. From germline, CDR1 is MGHDK and CDR2 SYGVNS. The CDR3 region is CASRRGDRGRTGELFF. The CDR3 nucleotides are TGTGCCAGCAGGAGGGGAGACAGGGGGCGCACCGGGGAGCTGTTTTTT. Combining the CDR3 with reference TRBV25-1 and TRBJ2-2 gives the whole variable domain EADIYQTPRYLVIGTGKKITLECSQTMGHDKMYWYQQDPGMELHLIHYSYGVNSTEKGDLSSESTVSRIRTEHFPLTLESARPSHTSQYLCASRRGDRGRTGELFFGEGSRLTVL.

The chain carries TRBV5-1 and TRBJ2-7; TRBD2 aligns across 13 bases. The CDR3 loop spans 17 amino acids. CDR1 SGHRS and CDR2 YFSETQ come from the germline V gene. V was pared by 4 bases and J by 1 base, with 8 bases of the junction left unmatched. CDR3 DNA: TGCGCCAGCAGCCCACTAGCGGGGGGGACCTATTCCTACGAGCAGTACTTC. This translates into CASSPLAGGTYSYEQYF.

J is TRBJ1-2 and V is TRBV27; D possibly corresponds to TRBD1 (6 bases). The V end was cut by 6 bases, the J end by 3 bases, with 17 bases between. CDR1 is MNHEY, CDR2 SMNVEV, per germline (reference sequence). The length of the CDR3 is 15 residues. The CDR3 region has the DNA TGTGCCAGCAGATCGTCAATCAGGGGCCACTATGGCTACACCTTC. Amino acids: CASRSSIRGHYGYTF.

The chain couples TRBV27 to TRBJ2-5; D is unresolved. Germline CDR1 MNHEY, CDR2 SMNVEV (reference sequence). The CDR3 has 16 amino acids. V lost 3 bases, J lost 4 bases, and 18 bases lay in between. The CDR3 region is CASSFRGRSTGETQYF. The CDR3 coding sequence is TGTGCCAGCAGTTTCCGAGGAAGATCGACCGGAGAGACCCAGTACTTC.

The V gene is TRBV7-9, the J gene TRBJ1-1; tentative D call: TRBD1 (6 bases). V was clipped by 5 bases and J by 5 bases, with 18 bases between them. This CDR3 is 15 amino acids long. Germline V gene sequence: CDR1 SEHNR, CDR2 FQNEAQ (reference sequence). The CDR3 DNA reads TGTGCCAGCAGCGCCGAGGGGGGGATTGAGACTGAAGCTTTCTTT. Translation gives CASSAEGGIETEAFF.

The chain couples TRBV30 to TRBJ1-5, with D possibly being TRBD1 (5 bases). CDR1 and CDR2 from the germline V gene are GTSNPN and SVGIG (reference sequence). CDR3 length equals 15 residues. V shed 6 bases and J shed 6 bases, with 21 bases lying between them. CDR3 bases: TGTGCCTGCCGATCGGGGGATTATGTAGGTCAGCCCCAGCATTTT. This encodes CACRSGDYVGQPQHF.